This T cell receptor (beta chain) was documented in a study of patients and donors after allogeneic stem cell transplantation. TCRdb analysed the RT-PCR reads with MiXCR anew, one entry per CDR3 protein. The sample contains roughly 230,000 distinct CDR3 sequences, 13% to 15% of which appear only once. Trimming cost V 3 bases and J 5 bases, with 11 bases left between them. This CDR3 region has 14 residues. Germline loops: CDR1 MNHEY, CDR2 SVGEGT. Source material: blood, either unsorted or a sorted T cell fraction (not recorded which). V usage is TRBV6-2 or TRBV6-3 and J usage is TRBJ1-5, with D hard to call. This sequence originates from a human donor who was either an allogeneic HSCT recipient or a stem cell or donor lymphocyte infusion donor (not recorded which). It is not recorded whose cells these are; they may come from a transplant donor. CDR3 sequence reads: CASSYDGPDQPQHF. The DNA of the CDR3 is TGTGCCAGCAGTTATGATGGACCAGATCAGCCCCAGCATTTT.